This T cell receptor (beta chain) was sequenced in a study of Ad26.COV2.S vaccination and SARS-CoV-2 variants. Repertoires were generated with immunoSEQ multiplex PCR, while TCRdb's copy carries only in-frame clones and drops some. The sample yields 300,000 to 350,000 clones, 86% seen once. Sample treatment: about 20 received Ad26.COV2.S at low or high dose, single or two shots; 5 received placebo; per-sample allocation not given. Specimens were obtained on day 63 following the first vaccine or placebo injection. CDR1 and CDR2 (germline): SGHTA, FQGNSA. V shed 2 bases, J shed 4 bases, and the junction held 4 bases outside the gene matches. The CDR3 runs to 16 residues.

This TCR was sampled from a person aged 18-65 years who received the Ad26.COV2.S COVID-19 vaccine or a placebo. The chain carries TRBV7-2 and TRBJ1-5, with 11 bases lining up with TRBD1. Specimen: peripheral blood, collected in a trial of Ad26.COV2.S vaccine versus placebo. Here the CDR3 reads CASSLLDRGRNQPQHF. The CDR3 coding sequence is TGTGCCAGCAGCTTATTGGACAGGGGGCGAAATCAGCCCCAGCATTTT. Combining the CDR3 with reference TRBV7-2 and TRBJ1-5 gives the whole variable domain GAGVSQSPSNKVTEKGKDVELRCDPISGHTALYWYRQSLGQGLEFLIYFQGNSAPDKSGLPSDRFSAERTGGSVSTLTIQRTQQEDSAVYLCASSLLDRGRNQPQHFGDGTRLSIL.